The rows below give T cell receptor beta chains drawn from one sample of a study of OX40 agonist ivuxolimab in advanced cancers. Generated by immunoSEQ multiplex PCR, the TCRdb table keeps only in-frame clones and is missing some. This sample yields tens of thousands of clones, of which 70% to 90% are seen a single time; around 0.3% belongs to the top ten. This sample comprised CD4+ or CD8+ T cells sorted from blood, obtained in a trial of the OX40 agonist ivuxolimab. Source of these receptors: an adult with an advanced solid tumor such as melanoma, head and neck, liver or kidney cancer. Each CDR3 is given with its conserved first and last residue. The D gene is left open where the match is weak. Clone size, where shown, is once, few, many, or a class for clones that have expanded.

clone size: once
D gene: TRBD1
V gene: TRBV19
J gene: TRBJ1-5
CDR3 protein: CASSRGQVSNQPQHF
CDR3 DNA: TGTGCCAGTAGTAGGGGACAGGTTAGCAATCAGCCCCAGCATTTT

clone size: NA
D gene: TRBD1
V gene: TRBV27
J gene: TRBJ2-7
CDR3 protein: CASSYRDRGPYEQYF
CDR3 DNA: TGTGCCAGCAGTTACCGGGACAGGGGGCCCTACGAGCAGTACTTC

clone size: NA
D gene: NA
V gene: TRBV19
J gene: TRBJ1-2
CDR3 protein: CASTPARAGGGYTF
CDR3 DNA: TGTGCCAGTACCCCCGCCCGCGCCGGGGGGGGCTACACCTTC

clone size: NA
D gene: TRBD2
V gene: TRBV6-1
J gene: TRBJ2-7
CDR3 protein: CASSDGLAGTYEQYF
CDR3 DNA: TGTGCCAGCAGTGATGGGCTAGCGGGAACCTACGAGCAGTACTTC

clone size: NA
D gene: TRBD1
V gene: TRBV5-1
J gene: TRBJ2-5
CDR3 protein: CASSTRGTVQETQYF
CDR3 DNA: TGCGCCAGCAGCACCCGAGGGACAGTTCAAGAGACCCAGTACTTC

clone size: NA
D gene: NA
V gene: TRBV6-5
J gene: TRBJ2-7
CDR3 protein: CASSYSGTPYEQYF
CDR3 DNA: TGTGCCAGCAGTTACAGCGGTACACCCTACGAGCAGTACTTC

clone size: NA
D gene: NA
V gene: TRBV30
J gene: TRBJ1-2
CDR3 protein: CAWAAAGLYGYTF
CDR3 DNA: TGTGCCTGGGCGGCGGCGGGGCTCTATGGCTACACCTTC

clone size: once
D gene: TRBD2
V gene: TRBV6-5
J gene: TRBJ2-5
CDR3 protein: CASSRDGVASGRQYF
CDR3 DNA: TGTGCCAGCAGCCGAGATGGAGTGGCTAGCGGGCGTCAGTACTTC

clone size: NA
D gene: TRBD1
V gene: TRBV10-3
J gene: TRBJ2-2
CDR3 protein: CATETGGPNTGELFF
CDR3 DNA: TGTGCCACCGAGACAGGGGGTCCGAACACCGGGGAGCTGTTTTTT

clone size: once
D gene: NA
V gene: TRBV19
J gene: TRBJ2-2
CDR3 protein: CASKTTAPATGELFF
CDR3 DNA: TGTGCCAGTAAGACGACGGCGCCTGCCACCGGGGAGCTGTTTTTT

clone size: once
D gene: NA
V gene: TRBV19
J gene: TRBJ1-5
CDR3 protein: CASSTGGWQPQHF
CDR3 DNA: TGTGCCAGTAGTACGGGGGGTTGGCAGCCCCAGCATTTT

clone size: NA
D gene: TRBD2
V gene: TRBV30
J gene: TRBJ2-7
CDR3 protein: CAWTPSLLAGGPVEQYF
CDR3 DNA: TGTGCCTGGACCCCCTCACTCCTAGCGGGGGGGCCGGTCGAGCAGTACTTC

clone size: NA
D gene: NA
V gene: TRBV6-5
J gene: TRBJ1-6
CDR3 protein: CASSSRMGPPLHF
CDR3 DNA: TGTGCCAGCAGTTCCCGGATGGGGCCACCCCTCCACTTT

clone size: NA
D gene: TRBD1
V gene: TRBV5-1
J gene: TRBJ2-7
CDR3 protein: CASSFTGGSWEQYF
CDR3 DNA: TGCGCCAGCAGCTTCACAGGGGGCTCTTGGGAGCAGTACTTC

clone size: NA
D gene: NA
V gene: TRBV9
J gene: TRBJ1-6
CDR3 protein: CASSAGQVGSPLHF
CDR3 DNA: TGTGCCAGCAGCGCAGGACAAGTAGGTTCACCCCTCCACTTT

clone size: NA
D gene: NA
V gene: TRBV7-2
J gene: TRBJ2-7
CDR3 protein: CASSLRRGPTYEQYF
CDR3 DNA: TGTGCCAGCAGCTTAAGGCGGGGGCCCACCTACGAGCAGTACTTC

clone size: NA
D gene: TRBD1
V gene: TRBV19
J gene: TRBJ1-4
CDR3 protein: CASSMEDRGRKKLFF
CDR3 DNA: TGTGCCAGTAGTATGGAAGACAGGGGACGGAAAAAACTGTTTTTT

clone size: NA
D gene: TRBD1
V gene: TRBV4-2
J gene: TRBJ1-4
CDR3 protein: CASSSQTGVNEKLFF
CDR3 DNA: TGTGCCAGCAGCTCCCAGACAGGGGTTAATGAAAAACTGTTTTTT

clone size: NA
D gene: NA
V gene: TRBV6-5
J gene: TRBJ1-2
CDR3 protein: CASSLYGYGYTF
CDR3 DNA: TGTGCCAGCAGTCTCTATGGCTACGGCTACACCTTC

clone size: NA
D gene: NA
V gene: TRBV4-2
J gene: TRBJ2-1
CDR3 protein: CASSQARPGAAREQFF
CDR3 DNA: TGTGCCAGCAGCCAAGCTCGCCCTGGCGCCGCGCGAGAGCAGTTCTTC

clone size: NA
D gene: NA
V gene: TRBV28
J gene: TRBJ1-2
CDR3 protein: CASSSQTQTYGYTF
CDR3 DNA: TGTGCCAGCAGTTCCCAAACCCAGACCTATGGCTACACCTTC

clone size: NA
D gene: TRBD1
V gene: TRBV30
J gene: TRBJ1-6
CDR3 protein: CACRQGYNSPLHF
CDR3 DNA: TGTGCCTGCCGACAGGGGTATAATTCACCCCTCCACTTT

clone size: NA
D gene: NA
V gene: TRBV4-1
J gene: TRBJ1-3
CDR3 protein: CASSQAGLKGPFGNTIYF
CDR3 DNA: TGCGCCAGCAGCCAAGCGGGATTGAAGGGGCCTTTTGGAAACACCATATATTTT

clone size: NA
D gene: NA
V gene: TRBV19
J gene: TRBJ1-6
CDR3 protein: CASSMVTGKNNSPLHF
CDR3 DNA: TGTGCCAGTAGTATGGTTACAGGGAAGAATAATTCACCCCTCCACTTT

clone size: NA
D gene: NA
V gene: TRBV19
J gene: TRBJ1-5
CDR3 protein: CASSRTTSPQHF
CDR3 DNA: TGTGCCAGTAGTAGGACCACCTCGCCCCAGCATTTT

clone size: few
D gene: NA
V gene: TRBV6-5
J gene: TRBJ1-5
CDR3 protein: CASRDVTGSNQPQHF
CDR3 DNA: TGTGCCAGCAGGGATGTGACCGGGTCCAATCAGCCCCAGCATTTT

clone size: NA
D gene: NA
V gene: TRBV7-2
J gene: TRBJ1-3
CDR3 protein: CASSLGRGSGNTIYF
CDR3 DNA: TGTGCCAGCAGCTTAGGCCGGGGCTCTGGAAACACCATATATTTT

clone size: NA
D gene: TRBD1
V gene: TRBV27
J gene: TRBJ1-2
CDR3 protein: CASSFSGQGGYGYTF
CDR3 DNA: TGTGCCAGCAGTTTTTCGGGACAGGGGGGCTATGGCTACACCTTC

clone size: NA
D gene: TRBD1
V gene: TRBV11-2
J gene: TRBJ2-5
CDR3 protein: CASRRLRGQRETQYF
CDR3 DNA: TGTGCCAGCCGTCGGCTGAGGGGGCAGAGAGAGACCCAGTACTTC

clone size: NA
D gene: NA
V gene: TRBV18
J gene: TRBJ1-2
CDR3 protein: CASSPGQSVMRGYTF
CDR3 DNA: TGTGCCAGCTCACCAGGACAGTCCGTCATGCGGGGCTACACCTTC

clone size: NA
D gene: NA
V gene: TRBV5-1
J gene: TRBJ2-7
CDR3 protein: CASSKTAGNGGYEQYF
CDR3 DNA: TGCGCCAGCAGCAAGACCGCCGGGAACGGGGGTTACGAGCAGTACTTC

clone size: NA
D gene: NA
V gene: TRBV5-1
J gene: TRBJ1-2
CDR3 protein: CASSLPGGGYTF
CDR3 DNA: TGCGCCAGCAGCCTCCCGGGGGGTGGCTACACCTTC

clone size: NA
D gene: NA
V gene: TRBV5-6
J gene: TRBJ1-1
CDR3 protein: CASSLARLTEAFF
CDR3 DNA: TGTGCCAGCAGCTTGGCCCGGTTGACTGAAGCTTTCTTT

clone size: once
D gene: NA
V gene: TRBV4-3
J gene: TRBJ1-2
CDR3 protein: CASSQDLTTRRGYTF
CDR3 DNA: TGCGCCAGCAGCCAAGATTTAACGACGCGAAGGGGCTACACCTTC

clone size: NA
D gene: TRBD1
V gene: TRBV5-1
J gene: TRBJ1-6
CDR3 protein: CASRRDRGNSPLHF
CDR3 DNA: TGCGCCAGCAGGCGGGACAGGGGAAATTCACCCCTCCACTTT

clone size: NA
D gene: NA
V gene: TRBV11-2
J gene: TRBJ1-1
CDR3 protein: CASSSTAGTEAFF
CDR3 DNA: TGTGCCAGCAGCTCGACCGCAGGAACTGAAGCTTTCTTT

clone size: NA
D gene: TRBD1
V gene: TRBV5-1
J gene: TRBJ2-7
CDR3 protein: CASSSRDRGINEQYF
CDR3 DNA: TGCGCCAGCAGCTCGCGGGACAGGGGAATCAACGAGCAGTACTTC

clone size: NA
D gene: TRBD2
V gene: TRBV29-1
J gene: TRBJ2-3
CDR3 protein: CSATTSGARTDTQYF
CDR3 DNA: TGCAGCGCCACCACCAGCGGGGCCCGCACAGATACGCAGTATTTT

clone size: NA
D gene: TRBD1
V gene: TRBV6-5
J gene: TRBJ1-1
CDR3 protein: CASAQPGQGPTEAFF
CDR3 DNA: TGTGCCAGCGCCCAACCGGGACAGGGTCCCACTGAAGCTTTCTTT

clone size: NA
D gene: NA
V gene: TRBV18
J gene: TRBJ2-7
CDR3 protein: CASSTGRTVNEQYF
CDR3 DNA: TGTGCCAGCTCAACAGGACGGACTGTTAACGAGCAGTACTTC

clone size: NA
D gene: NA
V gene: TRBV30
J gene: TRBJ1-1
CDR3 protein: CAWSAGLTNTEAFF
CDR3 DNA: TGTGCCTGGAGTGCGGGGCTTACGAACACTGAAGCTTTCTTT